The 10 T cell receptor beta chains below come from one sample, sequenced in a study of CD8+CD57+ T cells in acquired aplastic anemia. It was genomic DNA that served as the template for profiling TCR beta VDJ and CDR3. TCRdb re-derived calls from the reads in MiXCR, one entry per CDR3 protein. The sample yields 400,000 to 500,000 distinct CDR3 sequences, approximately 70% seen once. The material sequenced was sorted CD4+, CD8+, or CD8+CD57+ T cells (not recorded which) from PBMCs. These receptors were obtained from a human donor in good health, serving as a control.

Comments on this clonotype: This CDR3 fails to terminate in the conserved phenylalanine or tryptophan, so it likely reflects a read error. The chain links TRBV7-9 to TRBJ1-1; D not certain. Germline-derived CDR1 and CDR2 are SEHNR and FQNEAQ (reference sequence). Trimming cost V 1 base and J 11 bases, with 14 bases left between them. The CDR3 has 13 amino acids. CDR3 protein: CASSLELGTSAFL. CDR3 DNA: TGTGCCAGCAGCTTAGAGCTGGGCACTAGCGCTTTCTTG.

V usage is TRBV20-1 and J usage is TRBJ2-7; TRBD1 might be the D (6 bases). Per germline, CDR1 DFQATT and CDR2 SNEGSKA (reference sequence). The CDR3 extends over 15 amino acids. Deletions cut 1 base from V and 3 bases from J, with 16 bases between. CDR3: CSARAQGSQHYEQYF. The CDR3 DNA follows: TGCAGTGCTAGAGCACAGGGATCGCAGCACTACGAGCAGTACTTC.

Worth noting for this clonotype: This likely comes from a read error, as the CDR3 has no conserved phenylalanine or tryptophan at its end. The DNA is omitted, as the CDR3 cannot be located on it reliably, and the CDR3 follows TCRdb's listing. CDR3 amino acids: CASSLDTQGEQPQ. The rearrangement links TRBV7-2 to TRBJ1-4; the D call TRBD1 from the table was never checked on the DNA. Germline CDR1 is SGHTA and CDR2 is FQGNSA. The CDR3 is made up of 13 amino acids, end residues included.

This clonotype was recorded many times. The genes are TRBV20-1 and TRBJ1-4; no firm D call. Deletions cut 0 bases from V and 6 bases from J, with 14 bases between. This CDR3 region has 15 residues. The germline V gene has CDR1 DFQATT and CDR2 SNEGSKA (reference sequence). CDR3 in DNA: TGCAGTGCTAGAGAGGGGTACGGGGTTGATGAAAAACTGTTTTTT. The encoded protein is CSAREGYGVDEKLFF.

The chain uses TRBV7-8 and TRBJ2-2; 8 bases agree with TRBD2. V lost 10 bases, J lost 5 bases, and 15 bases stayed unmatched. Germline CDR1 and CDR2: SGHVS and FQNEAQ. The CDR3 is 16 residues long. Here the CDR3 DNA reads TGTGCCATCAGTCTGCCGGGAGGGACAAATACCGGGGAGCTGTTTTTT. Encoded protein: CAISLPGGTNTGELFF. Full variable domain (missing parts from reference TRBV7-8 and TRBJ2-2): GAGVSQSPRYKVAKRGQDVALRCDPISGHVSLFWYQQALGQGPEFLTYFQNEAQLDKSGLPSDRFFAERPEGSVSTLKIQRTQQEDSAVYLCAISLPGGTNTGELFFGEGSRLTVL.

The chain is built from TRBV10-1 and TRBJ1-2; D call uncertain. The CDR3 totals 15 residues. V shed 3 bases and J shed 0 bases, with 11 bases lying between them. Germline V gene lookup returns CDR1 WNHNN and CDR2 SYGVQD (reference sequence). Here the CDR3 reads CASSEGPATNYGYTF. In DNA form, the CDR3 reads TGCGCCAGCAGTGAAGGGCCGGCTACTAACTATGGCTACACCTTC.

The J gene is TRBJ2-3, the V gene TRBV7-3; D gene unclear. V was trimmed by 5 bases and J by 2 bases, leaving 8 bases between them. Germline CDR1 is SGHTA and CDR2 is FQGTGA. The CDR3 has 13 amino acids. Here the CDR3 reads CASSPSDTDTQYF. CDR3 nucleotides: TGTGCCAGCAGCCCGAGCGACACAGATACGCAGTATTTT.

The rearrangement joins TRBV10-3 to TRBJ1-2; no clear D gene. Germline CDR1 is ENHRY and CDR2 is SYGVKD. The CDR3 is 13 amino acids. Trimming took 2 bases from V and 6 from J, leaving 10 bases between them. CDR3 protein: CAISEDTEDGYTF. The CDR3 DNA is TGTGCCATCAGTGAGGATACCGAAGATGGCTACACCTTC.

The J gene is TRBJ1-1, the V gene TRBV7-9, with D unresolved. Germline V lookup: CDR1 SEHNR, CDR2 FQNEAQ (reference sequence). The CDR3 consists of 17 residues. The V gene lost 6 bases and the J gene lost 8 bases, with 28 bases spanning the gap. In nucleotides, the CDR3 is TGTGCCAGCAGTCGAGGGAGCGCCAACCAGCAGTACTCCGAAGCTTTCTTT. Amino acid sequence: CASSRGSANQQYSEAFF.

The chain has TRBV19 and TRBJ2-7; D is unclear. The germline V gene has CDR1 LNHDA and CDR2 SQIVND (reference sequence). V lost 9 bases and J lost 0, with 18 bases in between. The CDR3 runs 15 residues. CDR3 residues: CASNQDFRYSYEQYF. CDR3 DNA sequence: TGTGCCAGCAACCAAGATTTCAGATACTCCTACGAGCAGTACTTC. Combining the CDR3 with reference TRBV19 and TRBJ2-7 gives the whole variable domain DGGITQSPKYLFRKEGQNVTLSCEQNLNHDAMYWYRQDPGQGLRLIYYSQIVNDFQKGDIAEGYSVSREKKESFPLTVTSAQKNPTAFYLCASNQDFRYSYEQYFGPGTRLTVT.